A selection of T cell receptor beta chains follows, all from one sample in a study of T cell changes during pregnancy in multiple sclerosis. The table came from immunoSEQ multiplex PCR; TCRdb's copy has only in-frame clones and leaves some out. The repertoire holds approximately 110,000 clones, with 91% as singletons. The source material was peripheral blood, sampled after pregnancy. Receptors were obtained from a female donor with multiple sclerosis, enrolled in a pregnancy study. The CDR3 runs from the conserved cysteine through the conserved F or W. Each record gives: J gene, clone size, D gene, V gene, CDR3 DNA, CDR3 protein. D genes are given only for firm matches. Clone size is not always given. Where it is, it says once, few, many or a class for expanded clones.

j_gene: TRBJ2-2
abundance: -
d_gene: TRBD2
v_gene: TRBV19
CDR3nt: TGTGCCAGTAGACTAGCGGGGGGAATAATGACATCGAACACCGGGGAGCTGTTTTTT
CDR3aa: CASRLAGGIMTSNTGELFF

j_gene: TRBJ1-2
abundance: -
d_gene: TRBD1
v_gene: TRBV4-1
CDR3nt: TGCGCCAGCAGCCAACTTTCCAGGGGGAGCCGGGGCTCTAACTATGGCTACACCTTC
CDR3aa: CASSQLSRGSRGSNYGYTF

j_gene: TRBJ2-1
abundance: -
d_gene: -
v_gene: TRBV18
CDR3nt: TGTGCCAGCTCACCACCCCCAGGCGCTGGCTACAATGAGCAGTTCTTC
CDR3aa: CASSPPPGAGYNEQFF

j_gene: TRBJ2-3
abundance: -
d_gene: -
v_gene: TRBV29-1
CDR3nt: TGCAGCGCTAATTTTGCAGATACGCAGTATTTT
CDR3aa: CSANFADTQYF

j_gene: TRBJ1-5
abundance: -
d_gene: TRBD1
v_gene: TRBV19
CDR3nt: TGTGCCAGTAGTAACGGACAGGGGGCTTGGAGTGGCAATCAGCCCCAGCATTTT
CDR3aa: CASSNGQGAWSGNQPQHF

j_gene: TRBJ1-1
abundance: few
d_gene: -
v_gene: TRBV29-1
CDR3nt: TGCAGCGGAGAAGGGACTTCAGCGGGCGCTTTCTTT
CDR3aa: CSGEGTSAGAFF

j_gene: TRBJ2-7
abundance: -
d_gene: -
v_gene: TRBV19
CDR3nt: TGTGCCAGTAGTATGTTTAGGGGATTCTACGAGCAGTACTTC
CDR3aa: CASSMFRGFYEQYF

j_gene: TRBJ1-4
abundance: -
d_gene: TRBD1
v_gene: TRBV7-9
CDR3nt: TGTGCCAGCAGCGTGTCCGGGACAGGGACTGAAAAACTGTTTTTT
CDR3aa: CASSVSGTGTEKLFF

j_gene: TRBJ2-5
abundance: -
d_gene: -
v_gene: TRBV7-8
CDR3nt: TGTGCCAGCAGCTTAGACCAAAAGCCAGAGACCCAGTACTTC
CDR3aa: CASSLDQKPETQYF

j_gene: TRBJ2-3
abundance: -
d_gene: TRBD2
v_gene: TRBV2
CDR3nt: TGTGCCAGCAAGGAGACTAGCGGCACAGATACGCAGTATTTT
CDR3aa: CASKETSGTDTQYF

j_gene: TRBJ2-3
abundance: -
d_gene: -
v_gene: TRBV10-3
CDR3nt: TGTGCCATCAGTGGGCAGGGTAAATCAGCAGATACGCAGTATTTT
CDR3aa: CAISGQGKSADTQYF

j_gene: TRBJ2-1
abundance: -
d_gene: TRBD1
v_gene: TRBV5-6
CDR3nt: TGTGCCAGCAGCTTGGCGGGACAGATATTTGTGGATGAGCAGTTCTTC
CDR3aa: CASSLAGQIFVDEQFF

j_gene: TRBJ2-1
abundance: -
d_gene: -
v_gene: TRBV27
CDR3nt: TGTGCCAGCAGTTTTGCTAGTGTGAATGAGCAGTTCTTC
CDR3aa: CASSFASVNEQFF

j_gene: TRBJ2-1
abundance: -
d_gene: TRBD1
v_gene: TRBV2
CDR3nt: TGTGCCAGCAGGGTCGGACAGGGGGACTACAATGAGCAGTTCTTC
CDR3aa: CASRVGQGDYNEQFF

j_gene: TRBJ2-5
abundance: -
d_gene: TRBD2
v_gene: TRBV7-7
CDR3nt: TGTGCTAGCAGCCCGACACTAGCGGGGTACCAAGAGACCCAGTACTTC
CDR3aa: CASSPTLAGYQETQYF

j_gene: TRBJ1-1
abundance: -
d_gene: -
v_gene: TRBV5-1
CDR3nt: TGCGCCAGCAGCTTGGAGCAGGGAGGGATGAACACTGAAGCTTTCTTT
CDR3aa: CASSLEQGGMNTEAFF

j_gene: TRBJ1-1
abundance: -
d_gene: -
v_gene: TRBV6-1
CDR3nt: TGTGCCACGATCAGAAGCGGGGTCTACACTGAAGCTTTCTTT
CDR3aa: CATIRSGVYTEAFF

j_gene: TRBJ2-1
abundance: once
d_gene: TRBD2
v_gene: TRBV4-1
CDR3nt: TGCGCCAGCAGCCAAGTTGCGGGGGGGCTTGACAATGAGCAGTTCTTC
CDR3aa: CASSQVAGGLDNEQFF

j_gene: TRBJ1-1
abundance: -
d_gene: TRBD1
v_gene: TRBV9
CDR3nt: TGTGCCAGCAGCCCCCCGGGACAGGGACTGAACACTGAAGCTTTCTTT
CDR3aa: CASSPPGQGLNTEAFF

j_gene: TRBJ2-7
abundance: -
d_gene: -
v_gene: TRBV19
CDR3nt: TGTGCCAGTAGTACGGGACTTTGGGCCTACGAGCAGTACTTC
CDR3aa: CASSTGLWAYEQYF

j_gene: TRBJ2-1
abundance: -
d_gene: TRBD1
v_gene: TRBV2
CDR3nt: TGTGCCAGCAGGACGACAGGGGACAATGAGCAGTTCTTC
CDR3aa: CASRTTGDNEQFF

j_gene: TRBJ2-5
abundance: -
d_gene: -
v_gene: TRBV5-1
CDR3nt: TGCGCCAGCAGCTTGAGGGACTCTCAAGAGACCCAGTACTTC
CDR3aa: CASSLRDSQETQYF

j_gene: TRBJ2-1
abundance: -
d_gene: TRBD2
v_gene: TRBV7-8
CDR3nt: TGTGCCAGCAGCTTAGCTGAGGATAGCGGGGGGTACAATGAGCAGTTCTTC
CDR3aa: CASSLAEDSGGYNEQFF

j_gene: TRBJ1-3
abundance: once
d_gene: -
v_gene: TRBV5-4
CDR3nt: TGTGCCAGCAGCTTTGACAGCTCTGGAAACACCATATATTTT
CDR3aa: CASSFDSSGNTIYF

j_gene: TRBJ1-5
abundance: -
d_gene: TRBD1
v_gene: TRBV19
CDR3nt: TGTGCCAGTAGTACCTCCGGGACAGGGTTGAATCAGCCCCAGCATTTT
CDR3aa: CASSTSGTGLNQPQHF

j_gene: TRBJ2-6
abundance: -
d_gene: -
v_gene: TRBV4-1
CDR3nt: TGCGCCAGCAGCCAAGGGACAGAAGCTGGGGCCAACGTCCTGACTTTC
CDR3aa: CASSQGTEAGANVLTF

j_gene: TRBJ2-1
abundance: -
d_gene: TRBD1
v_gene: TRBV29-1
CDR3nt: TGCAGCGTTAACCCCGGGACAGGGGGCAATGAGCAGTTCTTC
CDR3aa: CSVNPGTGGNEQFF

j_gene: TRBJ2-7
abundance: -
d_gene: TRBD2
v_gene: TRBV7-2
CDR3nt: TGTGCCAGCAGCTTTAGCGGGGGCTCCTACGAGCAGTACTTC
CDR3aa: CASSFSGGSYEQYF

j_gene: TRBJ2-5
abundance: -
d_gene: TRBD2
v_gene: TRBV15
CDR3nt: TGTGCCACCCGCGGGGGGGCTTGGGAGACCCAGTACTTC
CDR3aa: CATRGGAWETQYF

j_gene: TRBJ1-1
abundance: few
d_gene: TRBD1
v_gene: TRBV5-8
CDR3nt: TGTGCCAGCCTGAATCGACCGACAGGGGTGAACACTGAAGCTTTCTTT
CDR3aa: CASLNRPTGVNTEAFF

j_gene: TRBJ2-7
abundance: -
d_gene: -
v_gene: TRBV13
CDR3nt: TGTGCCAGCAGCACATGGGGAGAAGGATTTCCCTTCTCGCCCTACGAGCAGTACTTC
CDR3aa: CASSTWGEGFPFSPYEQYF

j_gene: TRBJ2-2
abundance: -
d_gene: -
v_gene: TRBV11-2
CDR3nt: TGTGCCAGCAGCTTAGGAGCAGGGGCGAACACCGGGGAGCTGTTTTTT
CDR3aa: CASSLGAGANTGELFF

j_gene: TRBJ1-1
abundance: -
d_gene: -
v_gene: TRBV5-5
CDR3nt: TGTGCCAGCAGCTTGGGTTTGGCAACTGAAGCTTTCTTT
CDR3aa: CASSLGLATEAFF

j_gene: TRBJ2-7
abundance: few
d_gene: -
v_gene: TRBV27
CDR3nt: TGTGCCAGCAGTTTATCTAGGGGATCGGCTTACGAGCAGTACTTC
CDR3aa: CASSLSRGSAYEQYF

j_gene: TRBJ2-3
abundance: -
d_gene: -
v_gene: TRBV7-9
CDR3nt: TGTGCCAGCAGCTTTGCTCAGGGTCAGGTGTCAGATACGCAGTATTTT
CDR3aa: CASSFAQGQVSDTQYF

j_gene: TRBJ2-2
abundance: -
d_gene: -
v_gene: TRBV7-8
CDR3nt: TGTGCCAGCAGCTTAGTACGCCGATTGAGAACTACCGGGGAGCTGTTTTTT
CDR3aa: CASSLVRRLRTTGELFF

j_gene: TRBJ1-1
abundance: once
d_gene: -
v_gene: TRBV9
CDR3nt: TGTGCCAGCAGCGTAGGGCCATCCCCCATGAACACTGAAGCTTTCTTT
CDR3aa: CASSVGPSPMNTEAFF

j_gene: TRBJ1-5
abundance: -
d_gene: -
v_gene: TRBV2
CDR3nt: TGTGCCAGCAGTGAAGCGCTTGGCAGTCAGCCCCAGCATTTT
CDR3aa: CASSEALGSQPQHF

j_gene: TRBJ2-1
abundance: -
d_gene: -
v_gene: TRBV6-5
CDR3nt: TGTGCCAGCAGTTTGTCATACGCGTACAATGAGCAGTTCTTC
CDR3aa: CASSLSYAYNEQFF

j_gene: TRBJ1-2
abundance: -
d_gene: TRBD1
v_gene: TRBV18
CDR3nt: TGTGCCAGCTTCGACCTAAACCGGGACAGAGCTAACTATGGCTACACCTTC
CDR3aa: CASFDLNRDRANYGYTF

j_gene: TRBJ2-5
abundance: -
d_gene: -
v_gene: TRBV9
CDR3nt: TGTGCCAGCAGCTCACTAAGGGGGGGGCCTCTCGAGACCCAGTACTTC
CDR3aa: CASSSLRGGPLETQYF

j_gene: TRBJ2-1
abundance: -
d_gene: TRBD2
v_gene: TRBV6-5
CDR3nt: TGTGCCAGCAGTCCCTCTCCGGGACTAGTCACTAGGGTCTTC
CDR3aa: CASSPSPGLVTRVF

j_gene: TRBJ1-3
abundance: -
d_gene: -
v_gene: TRBV11-1
CDR3nt: TGTGCCAGCAGCTTCGGTCTCTCTGGAAACACCATATATTTT
CDR3aa: CASSFGLSGNTIYF

j_gene: TRBJ2-1
abundance: -
d_gene: -
v_gene: TRBV6-1
CDR3nt: TGTGCCAGCAATCCGATGAGGGCTATCTACAATGAGCAGTTCTTC
CDR3aa: CASNPMRAIYNEQFF

j_gene: TRBJ1-5
abundance: few
d_gene: TRBD1
v_gene: TRBV19
CDR3nt: TGTGCCAGTAGAATTACCGGGACAGGGGGATTGCCCCAGCATTTT
CDR3aa: CASRITGTGGLPQHF

j_gene: TRBJ1-2
abundance: -
d_gene: -
v_gene: TRBV10-3
CDR3nt: TGTGCCGCCCGGGACATCTCTAACTATGGCTACACCTTC
CDR3aa: CAARDISNYGYTF

j_gene: TRBJ2-7
abundance: -
d_gene: -
v_gene: TRBV19
CDR3nt: TGTGCCAGTAGCACTGCTGCCACCTACGAGCAGTACTTC
CDR3aa: CASSTAATYEQYF

j_gene: TRBJ1-6
abundance: -
d_gene: -
v_gene: TRBV7-6
CDR3nt: TGTGCCAGCAGCTCTCAGGGCAGCTCCTATAATTCACCCCTCCACTTT
CDR3aa: CASSSQGSSYNSPLHF

j_gene: TRBJ1-3
abundance: -
d_gene: -
v_gene: TRBV4-2
CDR3nt: TGTGCCAGCAGCCAGGATGAAACAGGGTACTCTGGAAACACCATATATTTT
CDR3aa: CASSQDETGYSGNTIYF

j_gene: TRBJ2-5
abundance: -
d_gene: -
v_gene: TRBV4-1
CDR3nt: TGCGCCAGCAGCCAAGTCCTAACCCGGGGGGAGACCCAGTACTTC
CDR3aa: CASSQVLTRGETQYF

j_gene: TRBJ2-3
abundance: -
d_gene: -
v_gene: TRBV5-8
CDR3nt: TGTGCCAGCAGCTTCCCGGGGAACTACGATACGCAGTATTTT
CDR3aa: CASSFPGNYDTQYF

j_gene: TRBJ1-1
abundance: -
d_gene: TRBD1
v_gene: TRBV5-4
CDR3nt: TGTGCCAGCAGCTTTGGACAGGCATTGGCTTTCTTT
CDR3aa: CASSFGQALAFF